This T cell receptor beta chain was sequenced during a study of cytomegalovirus exposure and HLA in healthy donors. The length of the CDR3 is 13 residues. Germline loops: CDR1 SGHRS, CDR2 YFSETQ. With 0 bases removed from V and 4 bases from J, the gap between germline ends came to 7 bases. Broader study findings: Certain sequence variants were highly shared and formed a cluster, and this cluster was likely a sequencing artifact. Most sequenced TCRs were rare (though some public TCRs occurred in many donors).

Concerning this clone itself: What it binds is unknown.

The PCR used 60 Vbeta and 13 Jbeta primers. Measured with immunoSEQ multiplex PCR; TCRdb has only the in-frame clones, and not every one. The table shows approximately 170,000 clones, with around three quarters occurring only once. This sequence originates from a man aged 40-50 years in good health and CMV-seronegative. The sequenced sample consisted of PBMCs. The rearrangement links TRBV5-1 to TRBJ1-2; no reliable D call. CDR3 loop: CASSLGPSYGYTF. The CDR3 region has the DNA TGCGCCAGCAGCTTGGGGCCGTCCTATGGCTACACCTTC.